This T cell receptor (beta chain) originates from a study of a mutant IDH1 vaccine in newly diagnosed glioma. About the study: In some groups vaccination began 4-6 weeks post-radiotherapy; others received it with temozolomide. Earlier treatment was radiotherapy, temozolomide, or both, with most getting both.

Sequencing was performed with immunoSEQ multiplex PCR; in TCRdb, only in-frame clones are kept and a portion is missing. The sample gives over 45,000 clones, about 80% of which show up once; 6.5% to 8.5% is in the top ten. V was cut by 3 bases and J by 10 bases, with 13 bases left in between. CDR3 length equals 14 residues. Germline V gives CDR1 MGHRA, CDR2 YSYEKL. As for this clone: The antigen is undetermined.

Time point: week 5, during vaccination. The study gave 300 ug of mutant IDH1 20-mer peptide per vaccine dose, with topical imiquimod. The source of this sequence is a woman aged 50 to 65 with glioma. The rearrangement uses TRBV4-1 and TRBJ1-6; a possible D gene is TRBD1 (6 bases). The material was PBMCs, obtained from a glioma patient whose treatment included an IDH1 peptide vaccine. DNA for the CDR3: TGCGCCAGCAGCCATGGAGACAGGACATCACCCCTCCACTTT. Translation gives CASSHGDRTSPLHF.